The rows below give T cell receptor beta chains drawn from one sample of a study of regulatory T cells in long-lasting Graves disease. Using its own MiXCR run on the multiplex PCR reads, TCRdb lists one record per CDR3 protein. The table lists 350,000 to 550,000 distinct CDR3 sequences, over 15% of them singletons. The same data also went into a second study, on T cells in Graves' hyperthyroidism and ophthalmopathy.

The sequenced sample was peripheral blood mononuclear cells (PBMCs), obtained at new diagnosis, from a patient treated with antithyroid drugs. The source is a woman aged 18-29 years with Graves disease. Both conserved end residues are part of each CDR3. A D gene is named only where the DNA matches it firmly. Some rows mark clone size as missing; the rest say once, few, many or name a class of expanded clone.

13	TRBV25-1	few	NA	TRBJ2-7	TGTGCCAGCAGTGACCCAGGGATTTCAGAGCAGTACTTC	CASSDPGISEQYF
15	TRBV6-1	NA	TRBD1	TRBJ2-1	TGTGCCAGCAGCGCGGACAGGGGGACCTACAATGAGCAGTTCTTC	CASSADRGTYNEQFF
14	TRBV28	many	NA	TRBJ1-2	TGTGCCAGCAGTTTCCGGTCGAGTGGCTATGGCTACACCTTC	CASSFRSSGYGYTF
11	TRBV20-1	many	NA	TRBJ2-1	TGCAGTGCTAGAGGCCCGAATGAGCAGTTCTTC	CSARGPNEQFF
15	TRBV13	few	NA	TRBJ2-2	TGTGCCAGCAGCCGAAGCCAATGGAACACCGGGGAGCTGTTTTTT	CASSRSQWNTGELFF
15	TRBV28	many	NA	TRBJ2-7	TGTGCCAGCAGTTTACTAACCAGGAGGGCCTACGAGCAGTACTTC	CASSLLTRRAYEQYF
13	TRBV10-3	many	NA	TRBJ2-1	TGTGCCATCAGCTCCTCTCTGGGTAATGAGCAGTTCTTC	CAISSSLGNEQFF
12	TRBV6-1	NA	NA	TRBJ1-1	TGTGCCGGGAGACAGATAAACACTGAAGCTTTCTTT	CAGRQINTEAFF
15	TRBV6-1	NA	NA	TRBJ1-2	TGTGCCAGCAGTGCCCGACGCCTCTCTAACTATGGCTACACCTTC	CASSARRLSNYGYTF
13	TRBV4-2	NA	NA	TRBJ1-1	TGTGCCAGCAGCAATTGGAAGGCTACTGAAGCTTTCTTT	CASSNWKATEAFF
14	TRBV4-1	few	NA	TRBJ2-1	TGCGCCAGCAGCGAGCCCCTCACGGGTTTTGAGCAGTTCTTC	CASSEPLTGFEQFF
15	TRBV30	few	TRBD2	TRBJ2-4	TGTGCCTGGAGCGGACTAGCGGGAGGATGGAACATTCAGTACTTC	CAWSGLAGGWNIQYF
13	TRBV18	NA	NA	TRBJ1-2	TGTGCCAGCTCCCCCCAAGGGGATGGTGGCTACACCTTC	CASSPQGDGGYTF
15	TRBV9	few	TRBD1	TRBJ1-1	TGTGCCAGCAGCGTAGTGGGACAGGGTCGGACTGAAGCTTTCTTT	CASSVVGQGRTEAFF
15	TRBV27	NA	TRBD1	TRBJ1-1	TGTGCCAGCAGTTTATACAGACAGGGGGCGACTGAAGCTTTCTTT	CASSLYRQGATEAFF
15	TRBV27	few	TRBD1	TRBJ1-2	TGTGCCAGCACCTCCTGGACAGGGGCTAACTATGGCTACACCTTC	CASTSWTGANYGYTF
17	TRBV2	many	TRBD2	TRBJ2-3	TGTGCCAGCAGAGAGGATTGGACTAGCCTTGTCACAGATACGCAGTATTTT	CASREDWTSLVTDTQYF
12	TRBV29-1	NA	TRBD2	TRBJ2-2	TGCAGCGCCAAAGCGGGAGGGCCGGAGCTGTTTTTT	CSAKAGGPELFF
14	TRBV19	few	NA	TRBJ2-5	TGTGCCAGTAGTAGAACAGTAAGAGGAGAGACCCAGTACTTC	CASSRTVRGETQYF
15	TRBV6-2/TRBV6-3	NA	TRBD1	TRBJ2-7	TGTGCCAGCAGTTACCGGGGGACAGGATCCTACGAGCAGTACTTC	CASSYRGTGSYEQYF
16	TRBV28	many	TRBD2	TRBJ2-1	TGTGCCAGCAGTCTAACAGCGGGAGGTTTCTACAATGAGCAGTTCTTC	CASSLTAGGFYNEQFF
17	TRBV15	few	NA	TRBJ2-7	TGTGCCACCAGCAGAGCAAAAGGGACTTCCAACTCCTACGAGCAGTACTTC	CATSRAKGTSNSYEQYF
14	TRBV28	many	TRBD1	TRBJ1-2	TGTGCCAGCAGTACGCCGGGGACAGGAGTTAGGTACACCTTC	CASSTPGTGVRYTF
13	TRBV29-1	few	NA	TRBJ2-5	TGCAGCGTTCCAACGGCCTCCCAAGAGACCCAGTACTTC	CSVPTASQETQYF
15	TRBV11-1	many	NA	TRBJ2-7	TGTGCCAGCAGCTTATCAACAGGTCTCTCCTACGAGCAGTACTTC	CASSLSTGLSYEQYF
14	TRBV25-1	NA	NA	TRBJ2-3	TGTGCCAGCAGTGGTCAAATAAGCACAGATACGCAGTATTTT	CASSGQISTDTQYF
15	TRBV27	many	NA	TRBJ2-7	TGTGCCAGCATCATCGAGGGGACTCATCACTACGAGCAGTACTTC	CASIIEGTHHYEQYF
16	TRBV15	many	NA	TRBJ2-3	TGTGCCACCAGGGCCGGAACAGACTCTAGCACAGATACGCAGTATTTT	CATRAGTDSSTDTQYF
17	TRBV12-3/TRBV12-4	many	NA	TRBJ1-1	TGTGCCAGCAGTTTAACCTTGTCAGGGTCTATGAACACTGAAGCTTTCTTT	CASSLTLSGSMNTEAFF
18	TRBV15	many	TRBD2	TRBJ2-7	TGTGCCACCAGCAGAGTAAAGGGGACTAGCGGGAGTAAGAACGAGCAGTACTTC	CATSRVKGTSGSKNEQYF
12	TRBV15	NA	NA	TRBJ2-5	TGTGCCACCAGCAGAGAGCGAGGGGCCCAGTACTTC	CATSRERGAQYF
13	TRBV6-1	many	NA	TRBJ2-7	TGTGCCAGCAGATCATCCGGCCTCTACGAGCAGTACTTC	CASRSSGLYEQYF
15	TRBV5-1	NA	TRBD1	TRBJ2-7	TGCGCCAGCAGCAACGGGACAGTTTACCCCTACGAGCAGTACTTC	CASSNGTVYPYEQYF
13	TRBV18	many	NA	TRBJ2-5	TGTGCCAGCTCACCACCGGTTAGGGAGACCCAGTACTTC	CASSPPVRETQYF
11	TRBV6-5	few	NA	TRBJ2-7	TGTGCCAGCAGTTACTCTCACGAGCAGTACTTC	CASSYSHEQYF
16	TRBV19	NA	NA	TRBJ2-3	TGTGCCAGTAGTATATGGCGGGGCTTAGGCACAGATACGCAGTATTTT	CASSIWRGLGTDTQYF
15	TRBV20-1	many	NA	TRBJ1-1	TGCAGTGCTGGGGGGGCAGGGGCGGTGAACACTGAAGCTTTCTTT	CSAGGAGAVNTEAFF
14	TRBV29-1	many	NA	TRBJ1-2	TGCAGCGTTGATGTGGCATCTTCTAACTATGGCTACACCTTC	CSVDVASSNYGYTF
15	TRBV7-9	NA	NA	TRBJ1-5	TGTGCCAGCAGCATTGAAAGGGCGAGCAATCAGCCCCAGCATTTT	CASSIERASNQPQHF
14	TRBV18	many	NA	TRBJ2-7	TGTGCCAGCTCCCCGGGATCACTCACCTACGAGCAGTACTTC	CASSPGSLTYEQYF
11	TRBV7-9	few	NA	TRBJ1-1	TGTGCCAGCAGCTTCCCCCATGAAGCTTTCTTT	CASSFPHEAFF
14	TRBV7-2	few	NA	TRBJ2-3	TGTGCCAGCAGCTTAGGGGACGGAGCAGATACGCAGTATTTT	CASSLGDGADTQYF
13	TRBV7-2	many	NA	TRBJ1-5	TGTGCCAGCAGCCCCGACAGGCAAGAGCCCCAGCATTTT	CASSPDRQEPQHF